The T cell receptor beta chain described here comes from a study of blood T cells in healthy people across ages. A sample-barcoded 5' primer and a J-beta primer mix were used in a second PCR of about 7 to 12 cycles. Unique molecular identifiers of 12 random nucleotides labeled each cDNA. TCRdb reanalysed the 5' RACE reads using MiXCR and keeps one entry per CDR3 protein. The sample includes 500,000 to 550,000 distinct CDR3 sequences, 24% of them seen just once. In this sample, this clonotype turned up a few times. The donors, aged roughly 6 to 90, were healthy Caucasians from Russia. Trimming left V 4 bases short and J 2 bases short, with 17 bases between. The length of the CDR3 is 15 residues. Germline lookup yields CDR1 SQVTM and CDR2 ANQGSEA. These data also featured in a second study, about T cells of mothers and their children.

The sequence was collected from a boy younger than 18 in good health. The gene calls are TRBV29-1 and TRBJ2-5; D might be TRBD1 or TRBD2, each matching 7 bases. Material for sequencing was blood. The CDR3 loop is CSVVRNRGGQETQYF. The CDR3 nucleotides read TGCAGCGTTGTCCGAAACAGGGGAGGGCAAGAGACCCAGTACTTC.